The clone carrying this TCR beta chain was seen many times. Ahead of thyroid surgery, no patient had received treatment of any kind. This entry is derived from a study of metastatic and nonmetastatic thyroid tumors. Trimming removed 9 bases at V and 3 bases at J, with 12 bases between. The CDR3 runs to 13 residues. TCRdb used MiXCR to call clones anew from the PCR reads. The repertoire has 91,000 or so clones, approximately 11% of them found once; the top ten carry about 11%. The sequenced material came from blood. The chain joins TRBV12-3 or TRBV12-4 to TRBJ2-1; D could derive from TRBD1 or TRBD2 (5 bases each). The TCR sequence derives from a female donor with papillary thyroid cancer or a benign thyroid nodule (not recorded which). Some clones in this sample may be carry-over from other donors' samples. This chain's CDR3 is CASGTVVYNEQFF. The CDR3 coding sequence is TGTGCCAGTGGGACCGTCGTCTACAATGAGCAGTTCTTC.